Following are 14 T cell receptor beta chains from one sample sequenced in a study of CD8 T cell repertoires and HIV-1 epitope variants. These TCRs' antigens remain unknown. Repertoires were generated with immunoSEQ multiplex PCR, while TCRdb's copy carries only in-frame clones and drops some. The profile covers about 5,600 clones, with around 62% appearing a single time and 45% taken by the ten largest. The sequencing input was cultured CD8+ T cells derived from PBMCs. Receptors originate from a male donor with HIV.

The CDR3 loop is CASSLRTGASYEQYF. The CDR3 bases are TGCGCCAGCAGCTTGAGGACAGGGGCCTCCTACGAGCAGTACTTC. The V and J genes are TRBV5-1 and TRBJ2-7; 9 bases fit TRBD1. Germline CDR1 reads SGHRS; CDR2 reads YFSETQ. Trimming cost V 1 base and J 0 bases; bases outside gene matches: 2. This CDR3 is built from 15 residues.

This chain links TRBV9 with TRBJ1-6; D is perhaps TRBD1 (6 bases). The V and J ends lost 0 bases and 9 bases respectively, with 13 bases between them. CDR1 and CDR2 from the germline V gene are SGDLS and YYNGEE. The CDR3 has 15 residues. The CDR3: CASSVEGGEASPLHF. CDR3 sequence (DNA): TGTGCCAGCAGCGTAGAAGGGGGTGAGGCTTCACCCCTCCACTTT. The whole variable domain, remainder taken from reference TRBV9 and TRBJ1-6, is DSGVTQTPKHLITATGQRVTLRCSPRSGDLSVYWYQQSLDQGLQFLIQYYNGEERAKGNILERFSAQQFPDLHSELNLSSLELGDSALYFCASSVEGGEASPLHFGNGTRLTVT.

In this sample, this clone is medium-sized. The chain recombines TRBV28 with TRBJ2-1, with TRBD1 identical over 7 bases. The CDR3 is 12 residues long. Trimming at V came to 5 bases and at J to 9 bases, leaving 4 bases not matched to a gene. CDR1 and CDR2 (germline): MDHEN, SYDVKM. The CDR3 DNA reads as TGTGCCAGCAGTCCAGGGGGAAGTGAGCAGTTCTTC. As protein: CASSPGGSEQFF.

The chain is built from TRBV5-6 and TRBJ2-7; D gene ambiguous. Germline-derived CDR1 and CDR2 are SGHDT and YYEEEE. V gave up 2 bases and J gave up 6 bases, with 12 bases separating them. This CDR3 has 13 residues. The CDR3: CASSFVSGGEQYF. The DNA for the CDR3 is TGTGCCAGCAGCTTTGTTTCTGGTGGCGAGCAGTACTTC. Full variable domain (remainder filled in from reference TRBV5-6 and TRBJ2-7): DAGVTQSPTHLIKTRGQQVTLRCSPKSGHDTVSWYQQALGQGPQFIFQYYEEEERQRGNFPDRFSGHQFPNYSSELNVNALLLGDSALYLCASSFVSGGEQYFGPGTRLTVT.

This clone came up a few times. This chain joins TRBV7-2 and TRBJ2-1, with D hard to call. The germline CDR1 and CDR2 sequences are SGHTA and FQGNSA. V was pared by 6 bases and J by 3 bases, with 12 bases between. This CDR3 spans 14 amino acids. This CDR3 reads CASRPSVGYNEQFF. CDR3 sequence (DNA): TGTGCCAGCAGACCCTCGGTAGGCTACAATGAGCAGTTCTTC.

This clone has only a few counts. This chain joins TRBV6-5 and TRBJ2-7; D unclear. The CDR3 sequence is 15 residues long. V was clipped by 5 bases and J by 0 bases, with 14 bases between them. Germline V gene data show CDR1 as MNHEY and CDR2 as SVGAGI. CDR3 residues: CASSPPEKASYEQYF. The CDR3 DNA sequence: TGTGCCAGCAGTCCCCCCGAGAAGGCCTCCTACGAGCAGTACTTC.

In its sample, this clone was seen a few times. This chain joins TRBV27 and TRBJ1-1; maybe TRBD1 (6 bases). The CDR3 runs 16 residues. The ends were cut back, 2 bases at V and 1 base at J, with 14 bases in the middle. Looked up from germline, CDR1 is MNHEY and CDR2 is SMNVEV (reference sequence). The CDR3 DNA reads TGTGCCAGCAGTTTAGGTACAGGGCTTCCGAACACTGAAGCTTTCTTT. Protein product: CASSLGTGLPNTEAFF.

The chain joins TRBV5-4 to TRBJ1-3; D is uncertain. The CDR3 extends over 17 amino acids. The V end lost 4 bases, the J end lost 1 base, and 18 bases lay between the germline ends. Germline CDR1 reads SGHNT; CDR2 reads YYREEE (reference sequence). CDR3 nucleotides: TGTGCCAGCAGCCGCGACGGTCTTAACTATTCTGGAAACACCATATATTTT. Protein: CASSRDGLNYSGNTIYF.

The rearrangement uses TRBV19 and TRBJ2-1; D is unresolved. V was pared by 6 bases and J by 0 bases, with 6 bases between. Germline-derived CDR1 and CDR2 are LNHDA and SQIVND (reference sequence). This CDR3 region has 13 residues. The CDR3 here is CASSRSSYNEQFF. As DNA, the CDR3 is TGTGCCAGTAGCCGGAGCTCCTACAATGAGCAGTTCTTC.

The J gene is TRBJ2-5, the V gene TRBV27; D may be TRBD1 (6 bases). Trimming took off 7 bases at V and 5 bases at J, with 17 bases between the two ends. CDR1 is MNHEY, CDR2 SMNVEV, per germline (reference sequence). The CDR3 sequence is 14 residues long. The CDR3 region is CASTSQGSWETQYF. CDR3 coding DNA: TGTGCCAGCACCTCCCAGGGGTCGTGGGAGACCCAGTACTTC.

In nucleotides, the CDR3 is TGTGCCAGCGCAATTACTGGCCACCGGGGGGAAAAACTGTTTTTT. Its translation is CASAITGHRGEKLFF. The chain employs TRBV28 and TRBJ1-4; possibly TRBD1 for D (5 bases). Trimming removed 8 bases at V and 8 bases at J, with 21 bases between. Germline CDR1 and CDR2: MDHEN and SYDVKM. This CDR3 has 15 residues.

The V gene is TRBV28, the J gene TRBJ1-5; D is uncertain. Trimming shortened V by 5 bases and J by 0 bases, and 8 bases separated the two germline ends. Germline CDR1 MDHEN, CDR2 SYDVKM. CDR3 size: 14 residues. CDR3 DNA: TGTGCCAGCAGTCCCTCGAGTAGCAATCAGCCCCAGCATTTT. This encodes CASSPSSSNQPQHF.

This sequence joins TRBV5-6 and TRBJ2-1; D ambiguous. This CDR3 region has 17 residues. Trimming stripped 4 bases from V and 0 bases from J, with 17 bases between. CDR1 and CDR2 from the germline V gene are SGHDT and YYEEEE. The CDR3, as DNA: TGTGCCAGCAGCCCGTCGAAGGGTGCCCTCTCCTACAATGAGCAGTTCTTC. Translated, it gives CASSPSKGALSYNEQFF.

This clone was observed a few times. The rearrangement uses TRBV28 and TRBJ1-2, with a possible D match to TRBD1 (5 bases). The CDR3 has 16 amino acids. Looked up from germline, CDR1 is MDHEN and CDR2 is SYDVKM. V was clipped by 6 bases and J by 3 bases, with 20 bases between them. The CDR3: CASSLHPTDYDYGYTF. Written as DNA, the CDR3 is TGTGCCAGCAGCCTCCATCCGACAGATTATGACTATGGCTACACCTTC.